These 7 T cell receptor beta chains share one sample of origin, sequenced in a study of early T cells in non-severe SARS-CoV-2 infection (dated by TCRdb to 2020 to 2023). Library construction relied on 5' RACE. The sample was run on a NextSeq 500. In-frame beta chains were kept once TCRdb had trimmed the public reads at Q25 with fastp and called clones with MiXCR. Rows matching on CDR3 protein sequence are summarized as one entry with the most common DNA and genes. The sample records 29,000 or so distinct CDR3 sequences, roughly 5.1% of which are singletons. 10% to 14% of the sample belongs to the ten largest clones. The sequenced sample was whole blood. The receptors originated from an adult who was a healthcare worker with PCR-confirmed SARS-CoV-2 infection or an uninfected control (not recorded which).

This clonotype was found many times. The chain combines TRBV19 with TRBJ1-5, with a possible D match to TRBD1 (6 bases). CDR3 length: 15 amino acids. With 7 bases removed from V and 0 bases from J, the gap between germline ends came to 13 bases. CDR1 and CDR2 (germline): LNHDA, SQIVND (reference sequence). CDR3 sequence: CASTTAGVSNQPQHF. The CDR3 DNA is TGTGCCAGTACCACGGCAGGGGTTAGCAATCAGCCCCAGCATTTT.

The sample holds many counts of this clonotype. V is TRBV4-2 and J is TRBJ2-3, with 9 positions matching TRBD2. This CDR3 is built from 17 residues. The germline V gene has CDR1 LGHNA and CDR2 YNFKEQ. The J segment lost 5 bases and the V segment lost 3 bases, leaving 12 bases of the junction unmatched. The CDR3 coding sequence is TGTGCCAGCAGCCATGCAGGGGAGCGGGGGGAGCTAGATACGCAGTATTTT. Residues: CASSHAGERGELDTQYF.

This clonotype was observed at least ten times. V usage is TRBV7-9 and J usage is TRBJ1-1; 7 bases line up with TRBD1. This CDR3 contains 15 residues. Germline lookup yields CDR1 SEHNR and CDR2 FQNEAQ (reference sequence). V lost 5 bases and J lost 2; bases outside the gene matches: 8. The CDR3 is CASSIWTGENTEAFF. The CDR3 DNA reads as TGTGCCAGCAGCATTTGGACAGGCGAAAACACTGAAGCTTTCTTT.

In this sample, this clonotype turned up many times. The genes are TRBV2 and TRBJ1-1; a possible D gene is TRBD1 (6 bases). The CDR3 has 14 residues. Deletions cut 4 bases from V and 0 bases from J, with 9 bases between. Germline-derived CDR1 and CDR2 are SNHLY and FYNNEI. The DNA of the CDR3 is TGTGCCAGCAGTGTGGGACAATTGAACACTGAAGCTTTCTTT. It is translated as CASSVGQLNTEAFF.

This chain connects TRBV6-2 or TRBV6-3 to TRBJ2-1; 9 bases align to TRBD2. Germline assignment: CDR1 MNHEY and CDR2 SVGEGT. The V and J ends lost 5 bases and 10 bases, in that order; junction bases with no gene match: 6. The CDR3 runs to 13 residues. This chain's CDR3 is CASSAIGLAEQFF. The CDR3 DNA sequence: TGTGCCAGCAGTGCTATAGGACTAGCGGAGCAGTTCTTC.

This clonotype was detected only a few times. The rearrangement uses TRBV5-1 and TRBJ2-7; tentative D call: TRBD1 (5 bases). CDR1 is SGHRS, CDR2 YFSETQ, per germline. V lost 4 bases, J lost 0 bases, and 11 bases lay in between. The CDR3 has 14 residues. This CDR3 reads CASSDPGFSYEQYF. The CDR3, as DNA: TGCGCCAGCAGCGACCCAGGGTTCTCCTACGAGCAGTACTTC.

In its sample, this clonotype was seen many times. The chain couples TRBV23-1 to TRBJ2-7; TRBD2 agrees at 8 bases. TRBV23-1 has ORF status, its function being uncertain. This CDR3 comprises 14 residues. After removal of 4 bases from V and 4 bases from J, the junction contained 6 bases not matched to a gene. This CDR3 is CASSRNGGEYEQYF. CDR3 sequence (DNA): TGCGCCAGCAGTCGCAACGGGGGGGAATACGAGCAGTACTTC.